This T cell receptor (beta chain) was documented in a study of T cells after somatic rescue of genetic block. V was cut by 2 bases and J by 3 bases, with 8 bases left in between. CDR3 length: 14 residues. Per germline, CDR1 MNHEY and CDR2 SMNVEV (reference sequence). The protocol was immunoSEQ multiplex PCR, while the TCRdb copy is restricted to in-frame clones and leaves out a portion. The repertoire includes 50,000 to 60,000 clones, about 96% of them detected once, and about 0.076% sits in the top ten. This receptor was obtained from a child younger than two. The sequenced sample consisted of peripheral blood mononuclear cells (PBMCs). V gene TRBV27 combines with J gene TRBJ1-5; D perhaps matches TRBD1 (5 bases). The CDR3 spells CASSLRGPNQPQHF. Here the CDR3 DNA reads TGTGCCAGCAGTTTAAGGGGCCCCAATCAGCCCCAGCATTTT.